This record covers a single T cell receptor (beta chain). Its specificity is not known. Method: immunoSEQ multiplex PCR; TCRdb's copy keeps in-frame clones and lacks some. This table has 100,000 to 150,000 clones, around 90% appearing once. The data derive from a study of cytomegalovirus exposure and HLA in healthy donors. General study points: Within the 95 to 150 validation repertoires, first-cohort TCR clusters tended to co-occur, according to a later analysis. According to the study, 160 or so TCR beta chains were cytomegalovirus-associated.

The receptor comes from a woman between 18 and 29 years old in good health and CMV-seronegative. The specimen was PBMCs.

The CDR3 DNA sequence: TGTGCCAGCAGCTGGGGGACAGGGGCGCCCCAGCATTTT. Protein: CASSWGTGAPQHF. The chain employs TRBV5-6 and TRBJ1-5; TRBD1 matches 10 bases. In germline, CDR1 is SGHDT, CDR2 YYEEEE. The CDR3 is 13 residues long. V lost 3 bases to trimming and J lost 9 bases; unmatched junction nucleotides: 3.